This TCR beta chain came from a study of cytomegalovirus exposure and HLA in healthy donors. The overall study: It was reported in a later analysis that the approximately 120 validation repertoires used the same platform as the 650 to 800 first-cohort repertoires. Study-wide findings and caveats: According to reports, the classifier identified cytomegalovirus status with high specificity and sensitivity.

As for this clone: No antigen is known for it.

From the approximately 120-subject validation cohort, which was separate from the roughly 610-subject first cohort, the donors were drawn. The junction had 9 bases not matched to a gene; V was cut back by 9 bases and J by 6 bases. The CDR3 spans 15 residues. Germline values: CDR1 LGHNA, CDR2 YSLEER. Sequencing used immunoSEQ multiplex PCR; TCRdb keeps in-frame clones, though not all of them. Of more than 110,000 clones listed, about 91% were seen once; the top ten hold approximately 8%. The V gene is TRBV4-3, the J gene TRBJ2-1; 12 nucleotides align to TRBD2. Sequences were obtained from PBMCs. The TCR sequence derives from a young woman in good health and CMV-seropositive. In DNA, the CDR3 is TGCGCCAGTGGCACCGGGACTAGCGGGCCCAATGAGCAGTTCTTC. Its protein product is CASGTGTSGPNEQFF.